What follows are 30 T cell receptor beta chains derived from one specimen sequenced in a study of control samples from healthy donors and cancer patients. The repertoire was sequenced with immunoSEQ multiplex PCR; TCRdb's copy has only in-frame clones and lacks some. The sample lists about 94,000 clones; about nine tenths were seen once. The sequenced sample was blood. The receptors come from a woman between 18 and 30 years old in good health.

The V gene is TRBV6-5, the J gene TRBJ2-1, with TRBD1 as a possible D gene (6 bases). CDR3 length: 15 amino acids. V dropped 5 bases and J dropped 1 base, with 12 bases sitting between them. Germline V gene lookup returns CDR1 MNHEY and CDR2 SVGAGI. CDR3 amino acids: CASSQGGQSYNEQFF. Written as DNA, the CDR3 is TGTGCCAGCAGTCAGGGCGGACAGTCCTACAATGAGCAGTTCTTC.

Here the CDR3 DNA reads TGTGCCAGAACCTCCAATCGTTCCGGGACAGGATTTCAGGTCGGGGAGCTGTTTTTT. This sequence encodes CARTSNRSGTGFQVGELFF. The chain carries TRBV5-3 and TRBJ2-2; 8 bases line up with TRBD1. TRBV5-3 is an ORF, with its function uncertain. This CDR3 region has 19 residues. V was clipped by 6 bases and J by 7 bases; unmatched bases: 23.

The chain employs TRBV19 and TRBJ2-7, with D perhaps assigned TRBD1 or TRBD2 (5 bases each). Trimming shortened V by 10 bases and J by 3 bases, and 16 bases separated the two germline ends. Germline values: CDR1 LNHDA, CDR2 SQIVND (reference sequence). The CDR3 runs 13 residues. This CDR3 reads CATASGRRYEQYF. CDR3 nucleotides: TGTGCCACCGCGTCGGGACGTCGCTACGAGCAGTACTTC.

The chain employs TRBV7-6 and TRBJ1-5; 7 bases agree with TRBD1. CDR1 and CDR2 (germline): SGHVS, FNYEAQ. With V trimmed by 6 bases and J by 3 bases, 11 bases remained unmatched. The CDR3 sequence is 16 residues long. CDR3 sequence (DNA): TGTGCCAGCAGTCACCGACAGGGCCCCCCCAATCAGCCCCAGCATTTT. This gives the protein CASSHRQGPPNQPQHF.

This clone came up once. The chain combines TRBV19 with TRBJ2-1; 7 bases agree with TRBD1. Germline-derived CDR1 and CDR2 are LNHDA and SQIVND (reference sequence). With 5 bases clipped from V and 6 bases from J, the junction kept 7 bases outside the gene matches. There are 14 residues in the CDR3. The CDR3 reads CASSAGTAVNEQFF. CDR3 DNA: TGTGCCAGTAGTGCCGGGACAGCCGTCAATGAGCAGTTCTTC.

The chain employs TRBV4-2 and TRBJ1-1, with 10 bases aligning to TRBD1. The CDR3 has 17 residues. V gave up 1 base and J gave up 3 bases; unmatched junction bases: 8. From germline, CDR1 is LGHNA and CDR2 YNFKEQ. This chain's CDR3 is CASSQASRTGGDTEAFF. The CDR3 bases are TGTGCCAGCAGCCAAGCTAGCCGGACAGGGGGTGACACTGAAGCTTTCTTT.

V gene TRBV27 combines with J gene TRBJ1-4, with D perhaps TRBD1 (6 bases). Germline CDR1 MNHEY, CDR2 SMNVEV (reference sequence). This CDR3 is built from 15 residues. With 3 bases removed from V and 3 bases from J, the gap between germline ends came to 11 bases. This CDR3 is CASSLRGGPNEKLFF. DNA of the CDR3: TGTGCCAGCAGTTTGAGGGGGGGCCCTAATGAAAAACTGTTTTTT.

The chain employs TRBV7-2 and TRBJ1-2; no clear D gene. V gave up 2 bases and J gave up 2 bases, with 9 bases separating them. Germline assignment: CDR1 SGHTA and CDR2 FQGNSA. This CDR3 is 14 amino acids long. CDR3 protein: CASSLSGQNYGYTF. CDR3 nucleotide sequence: TGTGCCAGCAGCTTAAGCGGGCAGAACTATGGCTACACCTTC. The full variable domain, its missing parts supplied by reference TRBV7-2 and TRBJ1-2, is GAGVSQSPSNKVTEKGKDVELRCDPISGHTALYWYRQSLGQGLEFLIYFQGNSAPDKSGLPSDRFSAERTGGSVSTLTIQRTQQEDSAVYLCASSLSGQNYGYTFGSGTRLTVV.

The chain couples TRBV29-1 to TRBJ1-4; unclear D gene. The V end lost 7 bases, the J end lost 4 bases, and 13 bases lay between the germline ends. CDR1 SQVTM and CDR2 ANQGSEA come from the germline V gene. The CDR3 has 13 residues. CDR3 sequence: CSGQHRRNEKLFF. For the CDR3, the DNA is TGCAGCGGCCAACACAGACGTAATGAAAAACTGTTTTTT.

The J gene is TRBJ2-7, the V gene TRBV6-5; D gene ambiguous. Germline CDR1 MNHEY, CDR2 SVGAGI. The CDR3 totals 16 residues. V lost 0 bases and J lost 2, with 14 bases in between. CDR3 region: CASSYSTSAVPYEQYF. CDR3 bases: TGTGCCAGCAGTTACTCGACTTCCGCGGTACCCTACGAGCAGTACTTC.

The chain links TRBV2 to TRBJ2-2; D possibly corresponds to TRBD1 (5 bases). V lost 9 bases and J lost 3, with 17 bases in between. This CDR3 has 15 amino acids. The germline V gene encodes CDR1 SNHLY and CDR2 FYNNEI. CDR3 sequence (DNA): TGTGCCAGTTCGACAGTAAAGGTGGACACCGGGGAGCTGTTTTTT. This sequence encodes CASSTVKVDTGELFF.

The gene calls are TRBV7-9 and TRBJ2-3; tentative D call: TRBD1 (5 bases). V was shortened by 4 bases and J by 3 bases, with 17 bases between the two germline ends. CDR3 length equals 16 residues. Germline lookup yields CDR1 SEHNR and CDR2 FQNEAQ (reference sequence). DNA for the CDR3: TGTGCCAGCAGCTCTACTACAGGTTTTCAGACAGATACGCAGTATTTT. It yields the protein CASSSTTGFQTDTQYF.

The chain joins TRBV27 to TRBJ1-2; 9 nucleotides agree with TRBD1. Trimming at V came to 5 bases and at J to 7 bases, leaving 5 bases not matched to a gene. The CDR3 length is 13 residues. Germline loops: CDR1 MNHEY, CDR2 SMNVEV (reference sequence). CDR3 nucleotide sequence: TGTGCCAGCAGTCTACAGGGGGCGCGTGGCTACACCTTC. Protein sequence: CASSLQGARGYTF.

This chain links TRBV4-1 with TRBJ2-5, with D perhaps matching TRBD2 (6 bases). The CDR3 length is 14 residues. Trimming left V 2 bases short and J 0 bases short, with 7 bases between. Germline lookup yields CDR1 MGHRA and CDR2 YSYEKL. The CDR3 is CASSQTGDQETQYF. In DNA form, the CDR3 reads TGCGCCAGCAGCCAAACGGGGGACCAAGAGACCCAGTACTTC.

This clone showed up just once. The CDR3 bases are TGTGCCAGCAGTGAATGGGGGGGACAGGGCACAGATACGCAGTATTTT. It is translated as CASSEWGGQGTDTQYF. The chain uses TRBV25-1 and TRBJ2-3; D might be TRBD1 (8 bases). Germline values: CDR1 MGHDK, CDR2 SYGVNS. This CDR3 comprises 16 residues. V was trimmed by 1 base and J by 1 base, leaving 12 bases between them.

This clone has a single count. The rearrangement joins TRBV19 to TRBJ2-5; unclear D gene. The CDR3 totals 13 residues. The V gene lost 3 bases and the J gene lost 5 bases, with 10 bases spanning the gap. CDR1 LNHDA and CDR2 SQIVND come from the germline V gene (reference sequence). Here the CDR3 reads CASSIGHPETQYF. In DNA, the CDR3 is TGTGCCAGTAGTATTGGGCACCCGGAGACCCAGTACTTC.

This clone was seen only once. The gene calls are TRBV15 and TRBJ1-3; no clear D gene. The germline V gene has CDR1 LNHNV and CDR2 YYDKDF (reference sequence). The CDR3 loop spans 16 amino acids. The germline V and J ends were trimmed by 4 bases and 0 bases, with 13 bases remaining between them. The CDR3: CATSIPSTDSGNTIYF. DNA for the CDR3: TGTGCCACCAGCATACCCTCCACGGACTCTGGAAACACCATATATTTT.

This chain connects TRBV5-8 to TRBJ2-3; 10 bases are a match to TRBD2. Trimming removed 0 bases from V and 2 bases from J; junction bases left unmatched: 9. The V gene's germline CDR1 is SGHTS and CDR2 YDEGEE. This CDR3 has 18 residues. CDR3 nucleotides: TGTGCCAGCAGCTTGGTGTCGATAGCGGGGGGATTCACAGATACGCAGTATTTT. The encoded protein is CASSLVSIAGGFTDTQYF. The full variable domain, with the rest looked up from reference TRBV5-8 and TRBJ2-3, is EAGVTQSPTHLIKTRGQQATLRCSPISGHTSVYWYQQALGLGLQFLLWYDEGEERNRGNFPPRFSGRQFPNYSSELNVNALELEDSALYLCASSLVSIAGGFTDTQYFGPGTRLTVL.

CDR3 nucleotide sequence: TGTGCCAGCAGCCCCCGGACGGGCTACTATGGCTACACCTTC. This sequence encodes CASSPRTGYYGYTF. This chain links TRBV5-6 with TRBJ1-2; no clear D gene. The V and J ends lost 4 bases and 3 bases respectively, with 13 bases between them. This CDR3 has 14 residues. Germline V CDR1 and CDR2: SGHDT, YYEEEE.

V is TRBV10-3 and J is TRBJ1-2; no definite D call. Germline V gene sequence: CDR1 ENHRY, CDR2 SYGVKD. Trimming shortened V by 0 bases and J by 4 bases, and 9 bases separated the two germline ends. The length of the CDR3 is 14 residues. The CDR3 is CAISESQAGYGYTF. CDR3 in DNA: TGTGCCATCAGTGAGTCGCAGGCAGGCTATGGCTACACCTTC.

This sequence joins TRBV2 and TRBJ1-5; 7 bases line up with TRBD1. With V trimmed by 8 bases and J by 4 bases, 11 bases remained unmatched. CDR1 and CDR2 (germline): SNHLY, FYNNEI. The CDR3 is 15 residues long. CDR3 in amino acids: CASARDRTLNQPQHF. CDR3 DNA sequence: TGTGCCAGCGCCCGGGACAGAACCCTAAATCAGCCCCAGCATTTT.

Of note for this clone: Other DNA sequences in the same sample also yield this CDR3. The chain uses TRBV13 and TRBJ2-7; D gene uncertain. The CDR3 consists of 11 residues. Germline V gene data show CDR1 as PRHDT and CDR2 as FYEKMQ (reference sequence). V was cut by 4 bases and J by 1 base, with 2 bases left in between. CDR3 sequence (DNA): TGTGCCAGCAGCTCATCCTACGAGCAGTACTTC. Translation: CASSSSYEQYF.

This chain links TRBV11-2 with TRBJ1-4; 9 bases line up with TRBD1. Looked up from germline, CDR1 is SGHAT and CDR2 is FQNNGV. This CDR3 has 16 residues. V was clipped by 5 bases and J by 7 bases; unmatched bases: 11. The CDR3 DNA follows: TGTGCCAGCAGCCCCCACCCCCGGACAGGGGCTGAAAAACTGTTTTTT. It specifies CASSPHPRTGAEKLFF.

The chain uses TRBV13 and TRBJ2-7; 9 bases match TRBD1. The CDR3 has 14 residues. Germline values: CDR1 PRHDT, CDR2 FYEKMQ (reference sequence). V trimming: 5 bases; J trimming: 4 bases; junction bases outside the gene matches: 6. As DNA, the CDR3 is TGTGCCAGCAGCCCTCCGACAGGGGGTTACGAGCAGTACTTC. Amino acids: CASSPPTGGYEQYF. The variable domain in full, completed from reference TRBV13 and TRBJ2-7, reads AAGVIQSPRHLIKEKRETATLKCYPIPRHDTVYWYQQGPGQDPQFLISFYEKMQSDKGSIPDRFSAQQFSDYHSELNMSSLELGDSALYFCASSPPTGGYEQYFGPGTRLTVT.

The CDR3 DNA reads as TGCAGTGCTAGACTAGGAAACACCATATATTTT. Protein sequence: CSARLGNTIYF. This chain links TRBV20-1 with TRBJ1-3; D unresolved. The V and J ends lost 2 bases and 4 bases respectively, with 3 bases between them. The germline CDR1 and CDR2 sequences are DFQATT and SNEGSKA (reference sequence). The CDR3 is 11 residues long.

In its sample, this clone was seen once. This same CDR3 is encoded by further DNA sequences in the sample. This rearrangement joins TRBV7-8 to TRBJ2-3, with D unclear. The CDR3 extends over 12 amino acids. V was clipped by 1 base and J by 3 bases, with 2 bases between them. Per germline, CDR1 SGHVS and CDR2 FQNEAQ. The CDR3, as DNA: TGTGCCAGCAGCTTAGGGACAGATACGCAGTATTTT. Its protein is CASSLGTDTQYF.

This rearrangement joins TRBV9 to TRBJ1-1, with 9 nucleotides matching TRBD1. CDR1 and CDR2 from the germline V gene are SGDLS and YYNGEE. There are 17 residues in the CDR3. The V gene end was trimmed by 0 bases and the J gene end by 5 bases; junction bases not matched to a gene: 11. CDR3 nucleotide sequence: TGTGCCAGCAGCGTAGCGGGGGGACAGGGCCCAAAGACTGAAGCTTTCTTT. Protein product: CASSVAGGQGPKTEAFF.

This chain links TRBV4-2 with TRBJ1-3; a possible D gene is TRBD1 (5 bases). Germline V gives CDR1 LGHNA, CDR2 YNFKEQ. This CDR3 comprises 14 residues. V lost 4 bases and J lost 0, with 7 bases in between. The CDR3, as DNA: TGTGCCAGCAGCCGGGACGACTCTGGAAACACCATATATTTT. It codes for CASSRDDSGNTIYF.

CDR3 in amino acids: CASSTDTQYF. CDR3 nucleotides: TGTGCCAGCAGCACAGATACGCAGTATTTT. The chain has TRBV2 and TRBJ2-3; no clear D. V was trimmed by 6 bases and J by 2 bases, leaving 0 bases between them. Per germline, CDR1 SNHLY and CDR2 FYNNEI. The CDR3 loop spans 10 amino acids.

V usage is TRBV6-4 and J usage is TRBJ2-3, with TRBD1 matching over 9 bases. The V gene's germline CDR1 is MRHNA and CDR2 SNTAGT. The length of the CDR3 is 15 residues. Trimming took 3 bases from V and 6 from J; bases not matched to a gene: 7. CDR3 coding DNA: TGTGCCAGCAGTGAGAGTACAGGGGGCGCGGATACGCAGTATTTT. The encoded protein is CASSESTGGADTQYF.